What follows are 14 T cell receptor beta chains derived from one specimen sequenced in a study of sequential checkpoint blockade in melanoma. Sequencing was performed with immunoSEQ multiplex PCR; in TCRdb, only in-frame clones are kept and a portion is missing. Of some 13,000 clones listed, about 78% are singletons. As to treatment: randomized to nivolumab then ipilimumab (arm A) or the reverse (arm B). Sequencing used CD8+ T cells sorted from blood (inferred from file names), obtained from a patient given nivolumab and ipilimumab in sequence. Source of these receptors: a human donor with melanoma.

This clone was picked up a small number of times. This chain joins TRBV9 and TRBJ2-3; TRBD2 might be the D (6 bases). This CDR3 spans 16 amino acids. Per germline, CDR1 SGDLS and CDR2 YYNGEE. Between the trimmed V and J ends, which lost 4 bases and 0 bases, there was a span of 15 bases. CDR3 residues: CASSFRTSGSTDTQYF. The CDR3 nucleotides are TGTGCCAGCAGCTTTCGGACCAGCGGGAGCACAGATACGCAGTATTTT.

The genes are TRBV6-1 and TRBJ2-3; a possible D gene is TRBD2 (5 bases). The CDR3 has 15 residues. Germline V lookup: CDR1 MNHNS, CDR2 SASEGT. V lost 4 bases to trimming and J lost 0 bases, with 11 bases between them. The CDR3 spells CASSADYPSTDTQYF. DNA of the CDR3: TGTGCCAGCAGTGCTGACTATCCTAGCACAGATACGCAGTATTTT.

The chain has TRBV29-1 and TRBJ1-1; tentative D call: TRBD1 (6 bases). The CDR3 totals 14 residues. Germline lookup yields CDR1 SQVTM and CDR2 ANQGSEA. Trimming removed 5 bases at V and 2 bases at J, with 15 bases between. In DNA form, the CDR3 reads TGCAGCGTTTGTTCGGGACAATCTAACACTGAAGCTTTCTTT. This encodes CSVCSGQSNTEAFF.

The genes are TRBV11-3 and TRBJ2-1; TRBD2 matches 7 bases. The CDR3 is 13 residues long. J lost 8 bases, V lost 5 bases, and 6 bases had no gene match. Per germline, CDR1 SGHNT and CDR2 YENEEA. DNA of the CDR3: TGTGCCAGCAGCGCCCGACTAGCCCATGAGCAGTTCTTC. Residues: CASSARLAHEQFF.

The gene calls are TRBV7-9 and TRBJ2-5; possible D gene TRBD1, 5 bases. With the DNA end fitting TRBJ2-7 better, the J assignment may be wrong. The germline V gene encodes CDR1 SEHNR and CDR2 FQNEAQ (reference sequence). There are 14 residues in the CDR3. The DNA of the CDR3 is TGTGCCAGCAGCCCCCAGGGTTCCCTCGGCGAGCAGTACTTC. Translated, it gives CASSPQGSLGEQYF.

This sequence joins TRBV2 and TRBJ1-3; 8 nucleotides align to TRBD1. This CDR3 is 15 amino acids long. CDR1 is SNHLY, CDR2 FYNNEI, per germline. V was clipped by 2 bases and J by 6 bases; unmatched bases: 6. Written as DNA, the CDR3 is TGTGCCAGCAGTGAATTCGCAGGGGGCATAAACACCATATATTTT. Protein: CASSEFAGGINTIYF.

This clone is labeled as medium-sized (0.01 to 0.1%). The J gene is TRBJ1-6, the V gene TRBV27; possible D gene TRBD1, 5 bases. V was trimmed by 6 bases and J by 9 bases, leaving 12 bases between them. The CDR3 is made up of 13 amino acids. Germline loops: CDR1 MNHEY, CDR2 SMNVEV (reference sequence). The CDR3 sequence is CASSGGVTSPLHF. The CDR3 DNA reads TGTGCCAGCAGCGGGGGAGTCACTTCACCCCTCCACTTT.

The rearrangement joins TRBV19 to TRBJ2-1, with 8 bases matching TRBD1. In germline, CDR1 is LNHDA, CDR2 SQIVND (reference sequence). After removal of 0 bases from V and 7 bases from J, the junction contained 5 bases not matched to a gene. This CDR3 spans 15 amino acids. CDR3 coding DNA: TGTGCCAGTAGTATAGATGGGGACAGGTTTAATGAGCAGTTCTTC. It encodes CASSIDGDRFNEQFF. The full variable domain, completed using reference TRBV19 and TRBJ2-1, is DGGITQSPKYLFRKEGQNVTLSCEQNLNHDAMYWYRQDPGQGLRLIYYSQIVNDFQKGDIAEGYSVSREKKESFPLTVTSAQKNPTAFYLCASSIDGDRFNEQFFGPGTRLTVL.

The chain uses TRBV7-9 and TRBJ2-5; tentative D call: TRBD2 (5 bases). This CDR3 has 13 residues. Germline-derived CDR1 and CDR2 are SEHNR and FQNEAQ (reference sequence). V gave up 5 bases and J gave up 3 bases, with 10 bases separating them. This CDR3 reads CASSVGLEETQYF. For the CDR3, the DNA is TGTGCCAGCAGCGTTGGACTGGAAGAGACCCAGTACTTC.

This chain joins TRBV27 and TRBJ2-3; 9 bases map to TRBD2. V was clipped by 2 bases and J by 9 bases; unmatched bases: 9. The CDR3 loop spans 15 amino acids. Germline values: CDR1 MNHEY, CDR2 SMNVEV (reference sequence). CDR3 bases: TGTGCCAGCAGTTTAATGGCGGGAGGGTCTCTCACGCAGTATTTT. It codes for CASSLMAGGSLTQYF.

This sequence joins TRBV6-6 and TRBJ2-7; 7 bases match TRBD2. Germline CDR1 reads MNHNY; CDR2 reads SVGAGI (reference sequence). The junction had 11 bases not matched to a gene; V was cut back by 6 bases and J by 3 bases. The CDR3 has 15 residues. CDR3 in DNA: TGTGCCAGCAGCCCCTGGGGGAGGGCCAACTACGAGCAGTACTTC. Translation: CASSPWGRANYEQYF.

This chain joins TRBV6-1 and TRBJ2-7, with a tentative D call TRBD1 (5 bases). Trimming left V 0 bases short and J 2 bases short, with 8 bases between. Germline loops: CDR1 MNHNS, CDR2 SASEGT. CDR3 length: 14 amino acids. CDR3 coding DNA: TGTGCCAGCAGTGAAGCTGACAGCCCCTACGAGCAGTACTTC. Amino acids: CASSEADSPYEQYF.

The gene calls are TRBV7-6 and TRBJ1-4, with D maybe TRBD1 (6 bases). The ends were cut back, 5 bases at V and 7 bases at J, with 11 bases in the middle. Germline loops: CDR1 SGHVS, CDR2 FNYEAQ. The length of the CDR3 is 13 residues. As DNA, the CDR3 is TGTGCCAGCAGCCAGGACAGAGGTGAAAAACTGTTTTTT. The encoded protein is CASSQDRGEKLFF.

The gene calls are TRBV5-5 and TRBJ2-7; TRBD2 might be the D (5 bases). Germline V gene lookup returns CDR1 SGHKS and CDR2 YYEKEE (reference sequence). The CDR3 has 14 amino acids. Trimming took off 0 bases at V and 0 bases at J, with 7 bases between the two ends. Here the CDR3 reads CASSLGSGSYEQYF. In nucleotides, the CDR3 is TGTGCCAGCAGCTTGGGGAGCGGCTCCTACGAGCAGTACTTC.